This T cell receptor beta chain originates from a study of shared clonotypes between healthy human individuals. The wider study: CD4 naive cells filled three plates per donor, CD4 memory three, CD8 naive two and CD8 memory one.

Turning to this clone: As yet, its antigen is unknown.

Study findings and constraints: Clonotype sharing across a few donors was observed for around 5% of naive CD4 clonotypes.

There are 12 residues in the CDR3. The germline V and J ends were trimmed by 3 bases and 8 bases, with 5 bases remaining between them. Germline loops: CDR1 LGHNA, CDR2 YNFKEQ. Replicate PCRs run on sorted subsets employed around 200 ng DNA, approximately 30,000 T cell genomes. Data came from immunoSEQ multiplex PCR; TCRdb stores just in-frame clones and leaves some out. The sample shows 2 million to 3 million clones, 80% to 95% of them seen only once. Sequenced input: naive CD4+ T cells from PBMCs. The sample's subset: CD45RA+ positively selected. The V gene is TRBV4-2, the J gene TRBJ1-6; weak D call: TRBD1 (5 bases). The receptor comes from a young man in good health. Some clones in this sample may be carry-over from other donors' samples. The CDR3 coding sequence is TGTGCCAGCAGCCAGGGGCATTCACCCCTCCACTTT. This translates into CASSQGHSPLHF.